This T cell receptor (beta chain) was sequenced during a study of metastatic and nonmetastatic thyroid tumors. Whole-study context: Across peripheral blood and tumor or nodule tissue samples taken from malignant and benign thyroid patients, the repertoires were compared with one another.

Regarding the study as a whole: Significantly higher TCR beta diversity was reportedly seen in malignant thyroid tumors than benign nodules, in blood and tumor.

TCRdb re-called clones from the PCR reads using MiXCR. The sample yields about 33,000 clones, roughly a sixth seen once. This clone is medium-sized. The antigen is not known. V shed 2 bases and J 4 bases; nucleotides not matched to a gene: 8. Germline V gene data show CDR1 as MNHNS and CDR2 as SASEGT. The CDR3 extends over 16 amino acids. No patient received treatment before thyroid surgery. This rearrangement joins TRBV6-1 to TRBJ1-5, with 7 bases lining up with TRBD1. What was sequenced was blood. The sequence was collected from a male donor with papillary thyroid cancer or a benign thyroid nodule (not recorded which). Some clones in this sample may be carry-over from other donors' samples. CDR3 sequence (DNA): TGTGCCAGCAGTGAACGCGGACAGGCTCTAAATCAGCCCCAGCATTTT. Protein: CASSERGQALNQPQHF.